Below, one T cell receptor (beta chain) is given with its context. Its specificity is not known. The CDR3 contains 14 residues. V was clipped by 3 bases and J by 1 base; unmatched bases: 2. Germline values: CDR1 SGHAT, CDR2 FQNNGV. The data were taken from a study of CD4+ T cells in melanoma. General study findings and limits: CD8+ T cell, macrophage and B cell function reportedly correlated with neoantigen-specific CD4+ T cells. Neoantigen-specific CD4+ T cells in melanoma reportedly had diverse differentiation states.

Measured with immunoSEQ multiplex PCR; TCRdb has only the in-frame clones, and not every one. The profile shows more than 10,000 clones, under 65% of them singletons. The chain couples TRBV11-2 to TRBJ2-5; 7 nucleotides match TRBD1. The TCR comes from a human donor with melanoma. Material: cells from a culture (not recorded whether cultured in vitro). The CDR3 region is CASSLGTVQETQYF. DNA for the CDR3: TGTGCCAGCAGCTTGGGGACAGTCCAAGAGACCCAGTACTTC.